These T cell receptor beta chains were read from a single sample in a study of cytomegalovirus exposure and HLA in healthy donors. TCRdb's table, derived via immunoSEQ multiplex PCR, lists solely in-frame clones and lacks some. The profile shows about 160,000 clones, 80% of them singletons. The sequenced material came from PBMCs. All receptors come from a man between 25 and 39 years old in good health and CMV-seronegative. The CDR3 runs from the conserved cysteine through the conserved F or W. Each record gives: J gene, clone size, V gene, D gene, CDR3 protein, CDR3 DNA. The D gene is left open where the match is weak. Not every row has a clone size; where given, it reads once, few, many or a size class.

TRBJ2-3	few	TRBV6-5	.	CASSYRGSRDTQYF	TGTGCCAGCAGTTACCGAGGCAGCCGAGATACGCAGTATTTT
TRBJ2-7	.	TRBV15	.	CATSRRTSNGYGQYF	TGTGCCACCAGCAGGCGAACTAGTAACGGCTACGGGCAGTACTTC
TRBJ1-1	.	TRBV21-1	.	CASNKAEAGKTEAFF	TGTGCCAGCAACAAAGCTGAGGCAGGGAAGACTGAAGCTTTCTTT
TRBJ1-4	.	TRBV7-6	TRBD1	CASSLVRTGAGEKLFF	TGTGCCAGCAGCTTAGTCAGGACAGGGGCGGGTGAAAAACTGTTTTTT
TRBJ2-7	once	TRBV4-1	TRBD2	CASSPRRAGGPVYEQYF	TGCGCCAGCAGCCCCAGGAGAGCGGGAGGGCCCGTCTACGAGCAGTACTTC
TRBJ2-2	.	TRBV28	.	CASRLGAGELFF	TGTGCCAGCAGGCTCGGGGCCGGGGAGCTGTTTTTT
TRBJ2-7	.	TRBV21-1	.	CRRARVGNEQYF	TGTCGCCGCGCGAGGGTAGGTAACGAGCAGTACTTC
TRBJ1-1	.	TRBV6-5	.	CASSYWRARITEAFF	TGTGCCAGCAGTTACTGGAGGGCCAGGATCACTGAAGCTTTCTTT
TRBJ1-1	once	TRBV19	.	CATSISRAGNTEAFF	TGTGCCACGTCTATCTCTAGGGCGGGGAACACTGAAGCTTTCTTT
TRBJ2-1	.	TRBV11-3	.	CASSPGGGGGNEQFF	TGTGCCAGCAGCCCTGGGGGCGGGGGAGGCAATGAGCAGTTCTTC
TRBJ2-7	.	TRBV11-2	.	CASSLGHNIEQYF	TGTGCCAGCAGCTTAGGCCACAATATCGAGCAGTACTTC